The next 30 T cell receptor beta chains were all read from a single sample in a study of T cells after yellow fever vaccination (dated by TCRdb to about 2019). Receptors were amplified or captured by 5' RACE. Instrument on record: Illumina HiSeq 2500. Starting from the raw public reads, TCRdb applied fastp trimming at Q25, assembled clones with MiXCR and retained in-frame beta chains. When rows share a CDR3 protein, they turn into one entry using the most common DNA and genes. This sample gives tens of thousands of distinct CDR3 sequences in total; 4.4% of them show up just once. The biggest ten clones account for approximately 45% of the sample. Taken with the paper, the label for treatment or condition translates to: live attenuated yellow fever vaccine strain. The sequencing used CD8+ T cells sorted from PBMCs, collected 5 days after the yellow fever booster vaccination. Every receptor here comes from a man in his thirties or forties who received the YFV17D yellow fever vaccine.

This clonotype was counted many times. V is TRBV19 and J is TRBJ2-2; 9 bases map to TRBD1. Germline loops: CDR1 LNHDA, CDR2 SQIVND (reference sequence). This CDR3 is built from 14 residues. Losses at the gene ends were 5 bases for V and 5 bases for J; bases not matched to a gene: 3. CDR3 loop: CASSHGTGTGELFF. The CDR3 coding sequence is TGTGCCAGTAGTCATGGGACAGGGACCGGGGAGCTGTTTTTT.

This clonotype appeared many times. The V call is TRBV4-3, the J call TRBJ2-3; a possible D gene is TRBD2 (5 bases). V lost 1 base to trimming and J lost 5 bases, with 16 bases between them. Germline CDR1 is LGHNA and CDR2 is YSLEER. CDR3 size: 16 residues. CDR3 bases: TGCGCCAGCAGCCAAGGTCTCGGAGCGGTGGGAGATACGCAGTATTTT. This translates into CASSQGLGAVGDTQYF.

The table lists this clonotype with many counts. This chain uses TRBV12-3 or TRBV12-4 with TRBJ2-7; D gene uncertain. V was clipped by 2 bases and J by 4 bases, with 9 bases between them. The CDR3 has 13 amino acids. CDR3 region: CASSLLFGYEQYF. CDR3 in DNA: TGTGCCAGCAGTTTACTCTTTGGATACGAGCAGTACTTC.

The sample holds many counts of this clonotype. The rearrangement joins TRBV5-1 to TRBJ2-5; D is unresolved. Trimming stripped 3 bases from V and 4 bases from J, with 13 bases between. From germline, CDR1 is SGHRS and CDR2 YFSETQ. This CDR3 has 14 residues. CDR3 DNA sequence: TGCGCCAGCAGCTATAGTCCAGGTCTAGAGACCCAGTACTTC. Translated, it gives CASSYSPGLETQYF.

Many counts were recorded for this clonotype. The CDR3 loop is CASSPQLASSTDTQYF. In DNA, the CDR3 is TGTGCCAGCAGTCCCCAACTAGCGTCTAGCACAGATACGCAGTATTTT. The gene calls are TRBV27 and TRBJ2-3; 7 nucleotides agree with TRBD2. This CDR3 has 16 residues. Germline CDR1 MNHEY, CDR2 SMNVEV (reference sequence). The ends lost 5 bases at V and 0 bases at J; junction bases unmatched: 8.

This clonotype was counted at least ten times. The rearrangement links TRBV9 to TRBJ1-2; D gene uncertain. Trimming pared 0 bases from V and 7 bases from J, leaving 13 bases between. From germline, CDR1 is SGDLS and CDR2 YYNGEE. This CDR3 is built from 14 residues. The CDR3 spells CASSVGGELLGYTF. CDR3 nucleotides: TGTGCCAGCAGCGTAGGCGGAGAATTACTTGGCTACACCTTC.

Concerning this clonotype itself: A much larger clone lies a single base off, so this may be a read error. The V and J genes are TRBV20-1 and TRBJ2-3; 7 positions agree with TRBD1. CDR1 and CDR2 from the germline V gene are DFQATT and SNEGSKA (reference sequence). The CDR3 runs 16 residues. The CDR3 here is CCAEGTASSSTDTQYF. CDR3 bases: TGCTGTGCAGAGGGGACAGCGTCTTCTAGCACAGATACGCAGTATTTT.

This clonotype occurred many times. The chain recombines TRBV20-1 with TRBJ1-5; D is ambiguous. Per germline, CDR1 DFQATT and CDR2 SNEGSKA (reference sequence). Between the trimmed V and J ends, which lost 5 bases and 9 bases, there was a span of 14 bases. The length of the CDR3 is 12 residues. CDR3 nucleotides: TGCAGTGCTGAGGTCGACGAGGGGCCCCAGCATTTT. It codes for CSAEVDEGPQHF.

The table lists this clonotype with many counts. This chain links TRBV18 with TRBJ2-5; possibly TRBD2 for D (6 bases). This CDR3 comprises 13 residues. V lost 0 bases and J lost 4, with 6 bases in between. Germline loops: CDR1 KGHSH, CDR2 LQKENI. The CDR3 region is CASSPPGGETQYF. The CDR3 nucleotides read TGTGCCAGCTCACCACCGGGGGGAGAGACCCAGTACTTC.

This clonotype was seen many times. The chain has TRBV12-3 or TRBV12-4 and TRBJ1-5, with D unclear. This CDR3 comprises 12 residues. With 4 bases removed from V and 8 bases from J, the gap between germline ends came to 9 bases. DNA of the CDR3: TGTGCCAGCAGTTCCCAAGCCGAGCCCCAGCATTTT. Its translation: CASSSQAEPQHF.

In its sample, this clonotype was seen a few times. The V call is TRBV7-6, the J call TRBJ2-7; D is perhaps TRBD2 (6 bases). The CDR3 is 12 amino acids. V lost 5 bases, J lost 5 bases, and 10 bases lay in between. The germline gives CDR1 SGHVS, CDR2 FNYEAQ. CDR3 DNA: TGTGCCAGCAGCACTAGCCTCCACGAGCAGTACTTC. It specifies CASSTSLHEQYF.

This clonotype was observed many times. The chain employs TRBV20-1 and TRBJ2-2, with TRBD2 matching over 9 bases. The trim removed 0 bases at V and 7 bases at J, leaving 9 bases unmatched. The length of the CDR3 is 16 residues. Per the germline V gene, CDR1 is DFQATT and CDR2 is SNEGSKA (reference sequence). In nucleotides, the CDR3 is TGCAGTGCTAGAGATAATGCGGGAGGGAGAAACGGGGAGCTGTTTTTT. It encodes CSARDNAGGRNGELFF.

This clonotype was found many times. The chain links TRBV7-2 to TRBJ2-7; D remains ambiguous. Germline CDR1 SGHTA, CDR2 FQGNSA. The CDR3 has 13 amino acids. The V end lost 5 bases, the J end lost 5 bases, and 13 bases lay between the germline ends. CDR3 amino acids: CASSLTPFHEQYF. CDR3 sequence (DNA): TGTGCCAGCAGCCTAACCCCGTTCCACGAGCAGTACTTC.

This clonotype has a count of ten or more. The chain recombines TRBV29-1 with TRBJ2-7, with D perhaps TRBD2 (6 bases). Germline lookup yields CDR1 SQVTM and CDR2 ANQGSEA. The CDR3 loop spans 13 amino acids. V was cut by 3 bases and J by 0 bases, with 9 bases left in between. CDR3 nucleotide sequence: TGCAGCGTTGAGGACGGGAGCTCCTACGAGCAGTACTTC. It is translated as CSVEDGSSYEQYF.

The CDR3 sequence is CASSFLSRVPAYF. The CDR3 coding sequence is TGTGCCAGCAGCTTCCTATCCAGGGTCCCAGCGTATTTT. The rearrangement uses TRBV7-8 and TRBJ2-3, with a weak D call TRBD1 (5 bases). V lost 3 bases, J lost 14 bases, and 18 bases lay in between. This CDR3 spans 13 amino acids. Germline loops: CDR1 SGHVS, CDR2 FQNEAQ.

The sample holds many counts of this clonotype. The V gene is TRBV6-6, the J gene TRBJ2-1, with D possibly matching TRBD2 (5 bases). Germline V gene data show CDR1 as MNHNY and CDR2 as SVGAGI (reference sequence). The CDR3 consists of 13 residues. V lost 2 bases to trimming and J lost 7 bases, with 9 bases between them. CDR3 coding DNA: TGTGCCAGCAGTTACATCGGGGTAAATGAGCAGTTCTTC. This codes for CASSYIGVNEQFF.

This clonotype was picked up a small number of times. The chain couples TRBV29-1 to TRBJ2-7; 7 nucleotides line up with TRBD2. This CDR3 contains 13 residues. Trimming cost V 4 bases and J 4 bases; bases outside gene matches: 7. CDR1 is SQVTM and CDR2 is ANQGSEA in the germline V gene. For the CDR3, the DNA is TGCAGCGTTGGGGGCCCGGGGGGATACGAGCAGTACTTC. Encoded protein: CSVGGPGGYEQYF.

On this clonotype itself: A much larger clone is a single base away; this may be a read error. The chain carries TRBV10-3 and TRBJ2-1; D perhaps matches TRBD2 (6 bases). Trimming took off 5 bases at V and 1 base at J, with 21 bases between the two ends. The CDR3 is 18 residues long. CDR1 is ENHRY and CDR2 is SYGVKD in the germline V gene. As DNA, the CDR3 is TGTGCCATCAGTTTTTCTATCGAGCGGGTTGAGTCCTACAATGAGCAGTTCTTC. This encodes CAISFSIERVESYNEQFF.

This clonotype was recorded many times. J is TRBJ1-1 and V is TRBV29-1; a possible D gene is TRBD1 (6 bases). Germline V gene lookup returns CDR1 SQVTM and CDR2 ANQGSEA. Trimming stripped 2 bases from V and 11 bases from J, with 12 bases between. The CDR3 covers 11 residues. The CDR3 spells CSVERGGRAFF. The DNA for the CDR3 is TGCAGCGTTGAAAGGGGGGGTAGGGCTTTCTTT.

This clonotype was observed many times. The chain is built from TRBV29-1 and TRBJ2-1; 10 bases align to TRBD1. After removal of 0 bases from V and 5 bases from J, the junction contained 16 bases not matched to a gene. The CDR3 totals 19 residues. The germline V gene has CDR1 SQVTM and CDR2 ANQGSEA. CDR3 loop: CSVEDLVRDRGGSNNEQFF. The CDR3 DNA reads TGCAGCGTTGAAGATCTGGTTCGGGACAGGGGAGGATCGAACAATGAGCAGTTCTTC.

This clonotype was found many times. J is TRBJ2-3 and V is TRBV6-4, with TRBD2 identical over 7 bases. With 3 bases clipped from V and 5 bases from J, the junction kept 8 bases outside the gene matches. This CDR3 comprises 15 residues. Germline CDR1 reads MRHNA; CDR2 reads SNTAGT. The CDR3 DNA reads TGTGCCAGCAGTGAAATGGCGGGAGACGTAGATACGCAGTATTTT. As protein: CASSEMAGDVDTQYF.

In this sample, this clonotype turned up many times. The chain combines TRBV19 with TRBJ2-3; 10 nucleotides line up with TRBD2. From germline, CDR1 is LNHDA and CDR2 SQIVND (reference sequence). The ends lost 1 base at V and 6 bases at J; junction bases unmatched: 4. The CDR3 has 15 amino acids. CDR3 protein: CASSIGPSGSDTQYF. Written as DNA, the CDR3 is TGTGCCAGTAGTATAGGCCCTAGCGGGAGTGATACGCAGTATTTT. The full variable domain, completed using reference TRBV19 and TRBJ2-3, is DGGITQSPKYLFRKEGQNVTLSCEQNLNHDAMYWYRQDPGQGLRLIYYSQIVNDFQKGDIAEGYSVSREKKESFPLTVTSAQKNPTAFYLCASSIGPSGSDTQYFGPGTRLTVL.

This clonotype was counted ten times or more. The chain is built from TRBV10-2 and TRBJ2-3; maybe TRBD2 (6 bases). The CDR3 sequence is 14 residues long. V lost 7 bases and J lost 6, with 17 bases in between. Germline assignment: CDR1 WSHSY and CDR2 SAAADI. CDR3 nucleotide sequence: TGCGCCAGCACCCAGCGGTCCGGAGGGGATACGCAGTATTTT. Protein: CASTQRSGGDTQYF.

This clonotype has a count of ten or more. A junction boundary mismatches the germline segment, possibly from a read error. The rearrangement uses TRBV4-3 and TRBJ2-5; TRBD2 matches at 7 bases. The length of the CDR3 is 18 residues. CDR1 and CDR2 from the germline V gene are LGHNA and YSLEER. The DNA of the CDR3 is TGCGCCAGCAGCGAAGAAAGGGGCGGGAGTTCGTATCAAGAGACCCAGTACTTC. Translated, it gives CASSEERGGSSYQETQYF.

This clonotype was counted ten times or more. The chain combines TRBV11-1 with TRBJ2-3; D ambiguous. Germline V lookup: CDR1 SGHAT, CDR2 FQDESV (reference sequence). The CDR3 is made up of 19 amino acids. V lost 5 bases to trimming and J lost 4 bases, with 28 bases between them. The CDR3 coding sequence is TGTGCCAGCAGCGCCTGGAAGTCACTGGGTCCAAAATCACCAGATACGCAGTATTTT. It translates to CASSAWKSLGPKSPDTQYF.

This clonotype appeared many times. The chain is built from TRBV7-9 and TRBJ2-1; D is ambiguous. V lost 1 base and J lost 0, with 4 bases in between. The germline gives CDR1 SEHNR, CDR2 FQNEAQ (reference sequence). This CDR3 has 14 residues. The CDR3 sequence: CASSLVSSYNEQFF. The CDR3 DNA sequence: TGTGCCAGCAGCTTAGTGAGCTCCTACAATGAGCAGTTCTTC. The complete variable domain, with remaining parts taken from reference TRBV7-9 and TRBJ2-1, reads DTGVSQNPRHKITKRGQNVTFRCDPISEHNRLYWYRQTLGQGPEFLTYFQNEAQLEKSRLLSDRFSAERPKGSFSTLEIQRTEQGDSAMYLCASSLVSSYNEQFFGPGTRLTVL.

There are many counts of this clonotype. CDR3 coding DNA: TGTGCCAGCAGTCCCCCTACGCGGGATCTATCCTACAATGAGCAGTTCTTC. This sequence encodes CASSPPTRDLSYNEQFF. The J gene is TRBJ2-1, the V gene TRBV6-5; D possibly corresponds to TRBD2 (6 bases). V lost 5 bases and J 1 base, leaving 18 bases between the germline ends. CDR3 length equals 17 residues. Looked up from germline, CDR1 is MNHEY and CDR2 is SVGAGI.

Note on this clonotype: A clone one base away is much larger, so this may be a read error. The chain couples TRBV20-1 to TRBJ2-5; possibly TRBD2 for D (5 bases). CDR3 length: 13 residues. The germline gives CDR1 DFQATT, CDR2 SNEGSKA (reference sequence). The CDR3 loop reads CSARGLARETQYF. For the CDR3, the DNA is TGCAGTGCAAGAGGGTTAGCGCGAGAGACCCAGTACTTC.

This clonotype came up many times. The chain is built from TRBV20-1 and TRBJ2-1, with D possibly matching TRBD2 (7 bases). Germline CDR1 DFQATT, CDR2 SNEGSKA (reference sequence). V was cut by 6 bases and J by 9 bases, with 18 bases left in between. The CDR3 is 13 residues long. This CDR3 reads CSAVGLGGGEQFF. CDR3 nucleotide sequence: TGCAGTGCCGTCGGACTAGGGGGAGGTGAGCAGTTCTTC.

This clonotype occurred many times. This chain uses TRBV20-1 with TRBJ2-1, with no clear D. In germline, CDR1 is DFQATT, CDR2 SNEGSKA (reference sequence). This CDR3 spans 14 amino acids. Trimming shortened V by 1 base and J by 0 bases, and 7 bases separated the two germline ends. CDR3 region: CSARALSSYNEQFF. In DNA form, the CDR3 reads TGCAGTGCTAGAGCCCTGAGCTCCTACAATGAGCAGTTCTTC.